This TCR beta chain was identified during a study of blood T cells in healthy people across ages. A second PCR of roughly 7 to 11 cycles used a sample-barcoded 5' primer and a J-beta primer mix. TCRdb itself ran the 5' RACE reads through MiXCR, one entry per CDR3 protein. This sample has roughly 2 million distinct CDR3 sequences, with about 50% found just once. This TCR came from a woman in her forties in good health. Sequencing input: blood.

The CDR3 sequence: CALGLEDTEAFF. The DNA for the CDR3 is TGTGCCCTGGGGTTAGAGGACACTGAAGCTTTCTTT. This chain joins TRBV2 and TRBJ1-1, with unresolved D. This CDR3 spans 12 amino acids. Germline V gene lookup returns CDR1 SNHLY and CDR2 FYNNEI. The V end lost 11 bases, the J end lost 3 bases, and 13 bases lay between the germline ends. The whole variable domain, filled in from reference TRBV2 and TRBJ1-1, reads EPEVTQTPSHQVTQMGQEVILRCVPISNHLYFYWYRQILGQKVEFLVSFYNNEISEKSEIFDDQFSVERPDGSNFTLKIRSTKLEDSAMYFCALGLEDTEAFFGQGTRLTVV.